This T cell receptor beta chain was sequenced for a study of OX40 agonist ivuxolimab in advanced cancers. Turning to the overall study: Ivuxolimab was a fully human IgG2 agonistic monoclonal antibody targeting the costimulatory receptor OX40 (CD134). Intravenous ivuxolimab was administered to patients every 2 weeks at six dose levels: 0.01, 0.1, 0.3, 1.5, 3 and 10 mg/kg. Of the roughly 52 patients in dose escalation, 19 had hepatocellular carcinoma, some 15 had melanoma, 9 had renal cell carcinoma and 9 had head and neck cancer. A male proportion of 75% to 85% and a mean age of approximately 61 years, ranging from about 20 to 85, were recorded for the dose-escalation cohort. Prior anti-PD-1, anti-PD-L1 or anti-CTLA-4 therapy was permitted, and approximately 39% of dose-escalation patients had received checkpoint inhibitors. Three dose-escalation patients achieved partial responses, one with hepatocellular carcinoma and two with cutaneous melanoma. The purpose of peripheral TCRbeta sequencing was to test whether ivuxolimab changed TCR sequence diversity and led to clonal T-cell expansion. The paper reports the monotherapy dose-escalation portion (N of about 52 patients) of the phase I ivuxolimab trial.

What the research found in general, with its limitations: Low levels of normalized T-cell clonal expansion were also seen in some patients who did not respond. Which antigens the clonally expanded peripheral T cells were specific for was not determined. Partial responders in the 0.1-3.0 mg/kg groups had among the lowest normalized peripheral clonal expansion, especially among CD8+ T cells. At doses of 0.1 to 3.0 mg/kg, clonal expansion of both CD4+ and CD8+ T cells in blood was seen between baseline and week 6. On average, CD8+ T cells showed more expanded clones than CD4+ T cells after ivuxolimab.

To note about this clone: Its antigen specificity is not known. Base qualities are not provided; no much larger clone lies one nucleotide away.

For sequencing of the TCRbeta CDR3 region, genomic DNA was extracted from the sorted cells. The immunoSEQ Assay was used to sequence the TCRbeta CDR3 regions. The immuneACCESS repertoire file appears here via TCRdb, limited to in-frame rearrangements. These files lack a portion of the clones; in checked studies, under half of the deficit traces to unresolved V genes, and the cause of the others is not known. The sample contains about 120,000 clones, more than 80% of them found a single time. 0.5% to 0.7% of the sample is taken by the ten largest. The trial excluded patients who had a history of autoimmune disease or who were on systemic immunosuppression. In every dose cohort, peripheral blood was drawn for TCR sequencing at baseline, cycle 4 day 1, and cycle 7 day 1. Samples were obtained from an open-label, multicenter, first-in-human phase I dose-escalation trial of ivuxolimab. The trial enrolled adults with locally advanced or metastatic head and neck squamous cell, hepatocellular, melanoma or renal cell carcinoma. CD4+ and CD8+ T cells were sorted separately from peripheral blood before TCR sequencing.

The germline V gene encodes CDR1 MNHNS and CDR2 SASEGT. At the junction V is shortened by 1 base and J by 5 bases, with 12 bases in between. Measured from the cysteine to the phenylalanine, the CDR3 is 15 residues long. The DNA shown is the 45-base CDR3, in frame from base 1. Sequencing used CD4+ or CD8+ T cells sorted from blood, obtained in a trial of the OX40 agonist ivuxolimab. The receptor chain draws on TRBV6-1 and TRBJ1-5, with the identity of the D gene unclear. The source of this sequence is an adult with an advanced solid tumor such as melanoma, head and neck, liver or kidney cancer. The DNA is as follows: TGTGCCAGCAGTGAAGGTTGGCAGGTAGATCAGCCCCAGCATTTT. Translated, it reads CASSEGWQVDQPQHF.